The 14 T cell receptor beta chains reported below all come from one sample, sequenced in a study of T cells in Graves' hyperthyroidism and ophthalmopathy. Amplification of TCR beta CDR3 regions was performed using RNA transcripts as template. The HTBI primer set was used in a first-round RT-PCR of the TCR CDR3. TCRdb fed the multiplex PCR reads into MiXCR, producing one record per CDR3 protein. The sample consists of roughly 660,000 distinct CDR3 sequences, roughly 17% of them appearing once. Sequencing was done on a sample of blood. The receptors stem from a man aged 50 to 60 with Graves' hyperthyroidism.

This clonotype showed up many times. The chain uses TRBV7-2 and TRBJ2-1, with a tentative D call TRBD2 (6 bases). The V gene lost 6 bases and the J gene lost 6 bases, with 15 bases spanning the gap. Germline V gives CDR1 SGHTA, CDR2 FQGNSA. The CDR3 runs 14 residues. The CDR3 region is CASRDGSTPNEQFF. The CDR3 DNA is TGTGCCAGCAGAGACGGGAGCACCCCCAATGAGCAGTTCTTC.

This clonotype was counted ten times or more. The V call is TRBV24-1, the J call TRBJ1-1, with D possibly TRBD1 on 5 matching bases. The CDR3 runs to 15 residues. V lost 2 bases, J lost 0 bases, and 9 bases lay in between. CDR1 and CDR2 (germline): KGHDR, SFDVKD. The CDR3 loop reads CATSDSRGMNTEAFF. Here the CDR3 DNA reads TGTGCCACCAGTGATTCGAGGGGCATGAACACTGAAGCTTTCTTT.

The chain joins TRBV19 to TRBJ2-1, with a possible D match to TRBD1 (6 bases). Germline CDR1 reads LNHDA; CDR2 reads SQIVND (reference sequence). V was pared by 5 bases and J by 4 bases, with 27 bases between. The CDR3 is made up of 19 amino acids. The CDR3 region has the DNA TGTGCCAGTAGTTCTCACAGGGCTGAAAGGATTTTTTCTTACAATGAGCAGTTCTTC. This sequence encodes CASSSHRAERIFSYNEQFF.

This clonotype was seen repeatedly, ten times or more. The chain links TRBV12-3 or TRBV12-4 to TRBJ2-1; the match to TRBD2 covers 10 bases. The V gene end was trimmed by 5 bases and the J gene end by 5 bases; junction bases not matched to a gene: 6. This CDR3 comprises 15 residues. The chain's CDR3 is CASSPTSGTHNEQFF. DNA of the CDR3: TGTGCCAGCAGTCCTACTAGCGGGACTCACAATGAGCAGTTCTTC.

This clonotype was counted between two and nine times. This CDR3 fails to terminate in the conserved phenylalanine or tryptophan, so it likely reflects a read error. The V gene is TRBV19, the J gene TRBJ1-4, with no clear D. The CDR3 contains 14 residues. The V gene lost 5 bases and the J gene lost 0 bases, with 7 bases spanning the gap. Germline values: CDR1 LNHDA, CDR2 SQIVND (reference sequence). The CDR3, as DNA: TGTGCCAGTAGTCCGGGAGCAACTAATGAAAAACTGTTTTCT. Encoded protein: CASSPGATNEKLFS.

This clonotype was counted at least ten times. V gene TRBV18 combines with J gene TRBJ1-4; 7 nucleotides line up with TRBD1. V was clipped by 4 bases and J by 8 bases; unmatched bases: 7. Per the germline V gene, CDR1 is KGHSH and CDR2 is LQKENI. This CDR3 contains 14 residues. In nucleotides, the CDR3 is TGTGCCAGCTCACGATCCGGGACAGCAGAAAAACTGTTTTTT. Translation gives CASSRSGTAEKLFF.

This clonotype has a count of ten or more. V and J are TRBV2 and TRBJ2-3, with TRBD1 matching 7 bases. This CDR3 contains 16 residues. The V and J ends lost 6 bases and 3 bases, in that order; junction bases with no gene match: 12. From germline, CDR1 is SNHLY and CDR2 FYNNEI. The CDR3 is CASRSRAGGITDTQYF. The DNA of the CDR3 is TGTGCCAGCAGGTCCCGGGCAGGGGGAATAACAGATACGCAGTATTTT.

This clonotype was found many times. This chain links TRBV6-2 or TRBV6-3 with TRBJ1-1; D not certain. Germline CDR1 is MNHEY and CDR2 is SVGEGT. The length of the CDR3 is 13 residues. Trimming removed 9 bases at V and 4 bases at J, with 15 bases between. The CDR3 DNA reads TGTGCCAGTCGGTTCCTACTTGGCACTGAAGCTTTCTTT. Its translation: CASRFLLGTEAFF.

This clonotype showed up just a few times. A read error may explain this, as a much larger clone is one base away. This chain connects TRBV28 to TRBJ1-1, with 9 bases lining up with TRBD1. Germline values: CDR1 MDHEN, CDR2 SYDVKM. This CDR3 is 18 amino acids long. The CDR3 reads CASSLMRAGTGFNTDAFF. CDR3 DNA sequence: TGTGCCAGCAGCTTAATGAGAGCCGGGACAGGGTTTAACACTGATGCTTTCTTT.

The table lists this clonotype with many counts. The chain has TRBV9 and TRBJ2-7; TRBD1 is a possible D gene (6 bases). Trimming took off 3 bases at V and 0 bases at J, with 10 bases between the two ends. CDR3 length: 14 residues. Germline assignment: CDR1 SGDLS and CDR2 YYNGEE. CDR3 coding DNA: TGTGCCAGCAGCGGCGGACAGAGCTCCTACGAGCAGTACTTC. As protein: CASSGGQSSYEQYF.

This clonotype occurred many times. V gene TRBV28 combines with J gene TRBJ1-1; D may be TRBD1 (6 bases). The ends were cut back, 7 bases at V and 3 bases at J, with 15 bases in the middle. The CDR3 contains 14 residues. The germline CDR1 and CDR2 sequences are MDHEN and SYDVKM. In nucleotides, the CDR3 is TGTGCCAGCAAAGCCTGGGACACCTACACTGAAGCTTTCTTT. This codes for CASKAWDTYTEAFF.

This clonotype was counted a few times. V and J are TRBV24-1 and TRBJ1-1; the D is unclear. Trimming stripped 9 bases from V and 1 base from J, with 8 bases between. The CDR3 spans 12 residues. Germline values: CDR1 KGHDR, CDR2 SFDVKD. CDR3 in amino acids: CATADRNTEAFF. In nucleotides, the CDR3 is TGTGCCACCGCGGATCGGAACACTGAAGCTTTCTTT.

Concerning this clonotype itself: This sequence may be a read error, since a much larger clone differs from it by one base. V usage is TRBV11-1 and J usage is TRBJ1-1, with unresolved D. Per germline, CDR1 SGHAT and CDR2 FQDESV (reference sequence). There are 15 residues in the CDR3. DNA for the CDR3: TGTGCCAGCGGCTTAATGTCCGGGGTGGGCACTGAAGCTTTCTTT. The encoded protein is CASGLMSGVGTEAFF. Filled out from reference TRBV11-1 and TRBJ1-1, the complete variable domain reads EAEVAQSPRYKITEKSQAVAFWCDPISGHATLYWYRQILGQGPELLVQFQDESVVDDSQLPKDRFSAERLKGVDSTLKIQPAELGDSAMYLCASGLMSGVGTEAFFGQGTRLTVV.

This clonotype has only a few counts. The V and J genes are TRBV15 and TRBJ1-2; a weak D match, TRBD1 (5 bases). Germline V lookup: CDR1 LNHNV, CDR2 YYDKDF (reference sequence). Trimming took 0 bases from V and 0 from J, leaving 14 bases between them. This CDR3 has 17 residues. CDR3 bases: TGTGCCACCAGCAGAGATCGGGGCACGAACTCTAACTATGGCTACACCTTC. Translating gives CATSRDRGTNSNYGYTF.